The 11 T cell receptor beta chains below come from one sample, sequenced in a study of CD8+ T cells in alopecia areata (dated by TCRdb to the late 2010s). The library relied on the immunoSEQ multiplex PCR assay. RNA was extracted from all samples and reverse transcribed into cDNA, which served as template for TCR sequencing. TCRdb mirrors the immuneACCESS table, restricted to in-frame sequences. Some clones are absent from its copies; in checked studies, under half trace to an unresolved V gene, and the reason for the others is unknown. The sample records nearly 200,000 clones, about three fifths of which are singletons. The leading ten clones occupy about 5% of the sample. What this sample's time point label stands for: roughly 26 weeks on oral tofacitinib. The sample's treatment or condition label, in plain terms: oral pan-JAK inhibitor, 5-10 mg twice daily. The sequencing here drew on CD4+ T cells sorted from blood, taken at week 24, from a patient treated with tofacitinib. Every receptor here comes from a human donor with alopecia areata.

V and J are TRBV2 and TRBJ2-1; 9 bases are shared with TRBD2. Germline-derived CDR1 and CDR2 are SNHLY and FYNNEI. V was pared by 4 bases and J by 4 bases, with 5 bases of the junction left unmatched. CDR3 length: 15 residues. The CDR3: CASSVLAGPYNEQFF. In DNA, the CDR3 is TGTGCCAGCAGTGTACTAGCGGGTCCTTACAATGAGCAGTTCTTC.

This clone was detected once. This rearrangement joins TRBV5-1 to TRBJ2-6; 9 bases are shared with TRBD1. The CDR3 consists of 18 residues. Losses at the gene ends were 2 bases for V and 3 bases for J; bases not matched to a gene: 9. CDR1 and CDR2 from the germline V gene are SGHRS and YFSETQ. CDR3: CASSFPGQGIGGANVLTF. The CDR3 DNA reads TGCGCCAGCAGCTTCCCGGGACAGGGAATTGGTGGGGCCAACGTCCTGACTTTC.

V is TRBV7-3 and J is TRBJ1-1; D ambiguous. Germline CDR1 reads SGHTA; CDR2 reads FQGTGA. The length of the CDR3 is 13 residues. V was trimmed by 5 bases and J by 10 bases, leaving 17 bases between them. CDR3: CASSPRGSNRAFF. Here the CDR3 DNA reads TGTGCCAGCAGCCCCCGAGGGTCGAATCGAGCTTTCTTT. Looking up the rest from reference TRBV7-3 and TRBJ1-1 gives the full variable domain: GAGVSQTPSNKVTEKGKYVELRCDPISGHTALYWYRQSLGQGPEFLIYFQGTGAADDSGLPNDRFFAVRPEGSVSTLKIQRTERGDSAVYLCASSPRGSNRAFFGQGTRLTVV.

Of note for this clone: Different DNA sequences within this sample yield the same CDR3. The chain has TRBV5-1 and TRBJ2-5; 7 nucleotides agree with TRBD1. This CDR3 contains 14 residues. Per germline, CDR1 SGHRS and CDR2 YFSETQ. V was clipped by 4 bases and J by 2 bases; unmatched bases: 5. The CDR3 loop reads CASSPGQKQETQYF. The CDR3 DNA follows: TGCGCCAGCAGCCCGGGACAGAAGCAAGAGACCCAGTACTTC.

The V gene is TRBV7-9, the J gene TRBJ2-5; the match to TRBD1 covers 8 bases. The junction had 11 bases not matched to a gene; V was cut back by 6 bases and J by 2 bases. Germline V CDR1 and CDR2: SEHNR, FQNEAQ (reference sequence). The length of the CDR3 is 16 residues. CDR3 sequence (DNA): TGTGCCAGCAGGGGACAGGCATACTTTCGGCAAGAGACCCAGTACTTC. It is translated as CASRGQAYFRQETQYF.

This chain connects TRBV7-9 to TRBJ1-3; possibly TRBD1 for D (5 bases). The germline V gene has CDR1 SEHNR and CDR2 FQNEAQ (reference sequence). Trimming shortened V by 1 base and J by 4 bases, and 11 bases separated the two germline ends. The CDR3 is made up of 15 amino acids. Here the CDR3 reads CASSLETARGNTIYF. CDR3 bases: TGTGCCAGCAGCTTAGAGACAGCCAGAGGAAACACCATATATTTT.

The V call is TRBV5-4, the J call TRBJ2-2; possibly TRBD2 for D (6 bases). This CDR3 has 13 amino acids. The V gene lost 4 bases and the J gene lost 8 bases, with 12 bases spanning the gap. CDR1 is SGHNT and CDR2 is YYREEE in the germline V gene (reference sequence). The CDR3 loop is CASSRDSGGELFF. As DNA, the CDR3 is TGTGCCAGCAGCCGGGACTCCGGGGGGGAGCTGTTTTTT.

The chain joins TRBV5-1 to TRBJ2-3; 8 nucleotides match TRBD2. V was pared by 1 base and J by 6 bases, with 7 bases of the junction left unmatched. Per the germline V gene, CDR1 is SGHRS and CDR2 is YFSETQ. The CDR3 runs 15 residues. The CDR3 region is CASSLLSSGSDTQYF. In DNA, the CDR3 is TGCGCCAGCAGCTTGCTGTCTAGCGGGTCGGATACGCAGTATTTT. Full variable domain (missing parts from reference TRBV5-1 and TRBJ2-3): KAGVTQTPRYLIKTRGQQVTLSCSPISGHRSVSWYQQTPGQGLQFLFEYFSETQRNKGNFPGRFSGRQFSNSRSEMNVSTLELGDSALYLCASSLLSSGSDTQYFGPGTRLTVL.

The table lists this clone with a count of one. CDR3 sequence (DNA): TGTGCCAGCAGTTTGGGCAACTCCTACGAGCAGTACTTC. It specifies CASSLGNSYEQYF. The chain recombines TRBV25-1 with TRBJ2-7, with unresolved D. V dropped 5 bases and J dropped 0 bases, with 8 bases sitting between them. CDR1 and CDR2 from the germline V gene are MGHDK and SYGVNS. CDR3 length equals 13 residues.

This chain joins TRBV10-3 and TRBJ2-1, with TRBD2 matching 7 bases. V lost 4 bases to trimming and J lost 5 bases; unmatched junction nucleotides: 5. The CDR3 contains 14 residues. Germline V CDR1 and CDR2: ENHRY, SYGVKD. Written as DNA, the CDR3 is TGTGCCATCAGTGTGACTAGCACGGACAATGAGCAGTTCTTC. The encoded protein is CAISVTSTDNEQFF.

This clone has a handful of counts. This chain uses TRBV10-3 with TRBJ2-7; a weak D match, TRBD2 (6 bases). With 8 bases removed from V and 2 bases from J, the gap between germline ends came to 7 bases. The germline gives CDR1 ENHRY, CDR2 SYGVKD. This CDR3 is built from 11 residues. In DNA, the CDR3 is TGTGCCATCCGGGAGACCTACGAGCAGTACTTC. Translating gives CAIRETYEQYF.